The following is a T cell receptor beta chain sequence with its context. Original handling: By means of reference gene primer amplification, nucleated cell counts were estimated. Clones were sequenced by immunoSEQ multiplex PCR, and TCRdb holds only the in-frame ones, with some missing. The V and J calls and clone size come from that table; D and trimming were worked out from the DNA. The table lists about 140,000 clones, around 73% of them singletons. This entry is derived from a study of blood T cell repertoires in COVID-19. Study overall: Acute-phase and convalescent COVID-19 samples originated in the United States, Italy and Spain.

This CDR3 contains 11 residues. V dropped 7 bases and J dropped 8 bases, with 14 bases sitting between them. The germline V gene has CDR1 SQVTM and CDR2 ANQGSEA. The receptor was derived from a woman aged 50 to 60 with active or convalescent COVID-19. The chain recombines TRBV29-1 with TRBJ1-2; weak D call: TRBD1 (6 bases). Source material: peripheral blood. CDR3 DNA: TGCAGCGGCCAAGGGGGGGGCGGCTACACCTTC. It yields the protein CSGQGGGGYTF.